The source of this T cell receptor beta chain is a study of identical twins. A single record per CDR3 protein comes from TCRdb applying MiXCR to the 5' RACE reads. The sample has approximately 240,000 distinct CDR3 sequences; more than 13% are singletons. V was pared by 0 bases and J by 5 bases, with 16 bases between. Germline loops: CDR1 DFQATT, CDR2 SNEGSKA (reference sequence). The CDR3 has 15 amino acids. The receptor's source is a woman younger than 35 in good health. J is TRBJ2-5 and V is TRBV20-1; D is possibly TRBD2 (7 bases). Sequencing was carried out using memory (CD45RO+) T cells sorted from blood. The CDR3 reads CSARDWGGADETQYF. The CDR3, as DNA: TGCAGTGCTAGAGATTGGGGGGGGGCCGATGAGACCCAGTACTTC.